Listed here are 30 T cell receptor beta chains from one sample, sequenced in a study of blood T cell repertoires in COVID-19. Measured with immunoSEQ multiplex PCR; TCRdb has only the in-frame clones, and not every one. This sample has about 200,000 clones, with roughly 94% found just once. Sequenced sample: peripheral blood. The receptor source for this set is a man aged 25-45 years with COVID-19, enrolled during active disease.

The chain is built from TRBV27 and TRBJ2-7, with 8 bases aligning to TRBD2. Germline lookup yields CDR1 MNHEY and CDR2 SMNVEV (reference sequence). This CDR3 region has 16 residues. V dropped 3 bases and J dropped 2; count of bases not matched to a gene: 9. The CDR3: CASSFSERGSAYEQYF. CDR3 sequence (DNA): TGTGCCAGCAGTTTCTCTGAGCGGGGGAGCGCCTACGAGCAGTACTTC.

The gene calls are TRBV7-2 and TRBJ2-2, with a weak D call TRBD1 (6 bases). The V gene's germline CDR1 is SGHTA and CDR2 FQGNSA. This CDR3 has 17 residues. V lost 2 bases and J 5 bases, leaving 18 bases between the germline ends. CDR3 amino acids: CASSLKAAGVGTGELFF. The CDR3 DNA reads TGTGCCAGCAGCTTAAAAGCGGCAGGGGTGGGGACCGGGGAGCTGTTTTTT.

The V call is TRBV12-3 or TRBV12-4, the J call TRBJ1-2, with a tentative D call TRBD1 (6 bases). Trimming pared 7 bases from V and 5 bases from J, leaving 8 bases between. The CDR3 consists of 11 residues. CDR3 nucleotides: TGTGCCAGCATGAGGGGGTATGGCTACACCTTC. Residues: CASMRGYGYTF.

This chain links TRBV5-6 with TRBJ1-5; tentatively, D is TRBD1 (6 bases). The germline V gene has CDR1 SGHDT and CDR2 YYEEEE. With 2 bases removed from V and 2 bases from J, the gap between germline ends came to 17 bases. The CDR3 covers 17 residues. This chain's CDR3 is CASSFSEDRQRNQPQHF. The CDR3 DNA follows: TGTGCCAGCAGCTTTTCAGAGGACAGACAACGCAATCAGCCCCAGCATTTT.

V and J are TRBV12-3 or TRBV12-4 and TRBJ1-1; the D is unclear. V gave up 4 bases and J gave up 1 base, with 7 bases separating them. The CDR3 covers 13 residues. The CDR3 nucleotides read TGTGCCAGCAGTTATAGACAGAACACTGAAGCTTTCTTT. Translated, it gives CASSYRQNTEAFF.

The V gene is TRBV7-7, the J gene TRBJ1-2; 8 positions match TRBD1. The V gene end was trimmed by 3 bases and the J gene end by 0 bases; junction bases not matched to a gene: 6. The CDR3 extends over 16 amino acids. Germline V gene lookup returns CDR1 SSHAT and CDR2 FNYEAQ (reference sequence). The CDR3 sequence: CASSFPGQATNYGYTF. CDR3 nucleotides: TGTGCCAGCAGCTTCCCGGGACAGGCGACTAACTATGGCTACACCTTC.

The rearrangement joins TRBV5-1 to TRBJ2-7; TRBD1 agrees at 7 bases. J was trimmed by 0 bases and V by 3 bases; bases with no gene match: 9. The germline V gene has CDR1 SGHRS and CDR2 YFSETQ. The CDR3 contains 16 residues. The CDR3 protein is CASSWTDRLSSYEQYF. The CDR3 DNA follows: TGCGCCAGCAGCTGGACGGACAGGTTGAGCTCCTACGAGCAGTACTTC.

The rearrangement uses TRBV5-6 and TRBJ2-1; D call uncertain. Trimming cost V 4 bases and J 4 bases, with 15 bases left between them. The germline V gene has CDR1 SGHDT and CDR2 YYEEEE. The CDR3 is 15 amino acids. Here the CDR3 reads CASSAPSGAYNEQFF. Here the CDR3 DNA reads TGTGCCAGCAGCGCCCCTAGTGGAGCTTACAATGAGCAGTTCTTC.

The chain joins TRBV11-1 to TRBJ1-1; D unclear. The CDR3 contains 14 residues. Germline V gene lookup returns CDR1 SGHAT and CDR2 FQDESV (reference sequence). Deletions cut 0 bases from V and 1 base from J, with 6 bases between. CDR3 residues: CASSLAPGNTEAFF. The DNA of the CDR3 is TGTGCCAGCAGCTTAGCGCCAGGGAACACTGAAGCTTTCTTT.

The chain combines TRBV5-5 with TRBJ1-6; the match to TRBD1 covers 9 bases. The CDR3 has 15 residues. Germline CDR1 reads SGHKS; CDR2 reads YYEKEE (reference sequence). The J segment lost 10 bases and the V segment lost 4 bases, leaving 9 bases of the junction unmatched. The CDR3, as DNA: TGTGCCAGCAGCCTCAACAGGGGGCGCATATCACCCCTCCACTTT. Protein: CASSLNRGRISPLHF.

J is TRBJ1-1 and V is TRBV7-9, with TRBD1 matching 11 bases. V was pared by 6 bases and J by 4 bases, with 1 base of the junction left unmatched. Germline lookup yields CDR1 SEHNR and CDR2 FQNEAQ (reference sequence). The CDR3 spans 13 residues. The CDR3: CASRGQGGTEAFF. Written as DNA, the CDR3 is TGTGCCAGCAGGGGACAGGGGGGCACTGAAGCTTTCTTT. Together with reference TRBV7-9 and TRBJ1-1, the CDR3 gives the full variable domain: DTGVSQNPRHKITKRGQNVTFRCDPISEHNRLYWYRQTLGQGPEFLTYFQNEAQLEKSRLLSDRFSAERPKGSFSTLEIQRTEQGDSAMYLCASRGQGGTEAFFGQGTRLTVV.

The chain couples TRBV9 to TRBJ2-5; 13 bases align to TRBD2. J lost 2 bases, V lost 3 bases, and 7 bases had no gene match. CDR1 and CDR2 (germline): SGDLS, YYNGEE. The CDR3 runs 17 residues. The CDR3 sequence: CASSGNPGLAGQETQYF. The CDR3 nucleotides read TGTGCCAGCAGCGGCAATCCGGGACTAGCGGGGCAAGAGACCCAGTACTTC.

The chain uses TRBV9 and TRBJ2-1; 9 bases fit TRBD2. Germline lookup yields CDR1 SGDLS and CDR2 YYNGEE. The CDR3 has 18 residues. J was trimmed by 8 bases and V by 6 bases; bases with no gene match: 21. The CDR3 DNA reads TGTGCCAGCACCCCTGCGGGACTAGCTAGTCCTGTTGGCCATGAGCAGTTCTTC. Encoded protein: CASTPAGLASPVGHEQFF.

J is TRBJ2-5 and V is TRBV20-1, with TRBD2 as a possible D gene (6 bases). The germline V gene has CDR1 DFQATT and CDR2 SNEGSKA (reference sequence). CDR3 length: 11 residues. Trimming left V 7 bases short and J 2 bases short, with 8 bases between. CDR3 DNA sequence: TGCAGTGTCGCGGGACAAGAGACCCAGTACTTC. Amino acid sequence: CSVAGQETQYF.

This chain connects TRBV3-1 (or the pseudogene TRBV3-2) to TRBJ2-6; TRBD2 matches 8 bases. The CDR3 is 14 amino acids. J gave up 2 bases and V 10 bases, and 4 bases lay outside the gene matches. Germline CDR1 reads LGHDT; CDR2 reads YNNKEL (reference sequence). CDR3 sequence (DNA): TGTGCCACCGGGGGGGTAGCTGGGGCCAACGTCCTGACTTTC. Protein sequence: CATGGVAGANVLTF.

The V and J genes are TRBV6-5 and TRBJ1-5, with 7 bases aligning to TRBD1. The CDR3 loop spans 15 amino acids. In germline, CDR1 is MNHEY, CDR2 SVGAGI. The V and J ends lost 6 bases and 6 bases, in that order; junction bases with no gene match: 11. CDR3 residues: CASRGEGGGRQPQHF. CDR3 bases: TGTGCCAGCAGGGGTGAAGGGGGCGGTCGTCAGCCCCAGCATTTT.

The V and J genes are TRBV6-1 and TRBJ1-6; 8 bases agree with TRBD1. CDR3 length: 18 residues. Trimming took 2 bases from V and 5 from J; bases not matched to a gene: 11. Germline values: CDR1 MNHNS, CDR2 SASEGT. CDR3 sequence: CASSEYLDRGAHNSPLHF. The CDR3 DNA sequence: TGTGCCAGCAGTGAATATCTCGACAGGGGTGCTCATAATTCACCCCTCCACTTT.

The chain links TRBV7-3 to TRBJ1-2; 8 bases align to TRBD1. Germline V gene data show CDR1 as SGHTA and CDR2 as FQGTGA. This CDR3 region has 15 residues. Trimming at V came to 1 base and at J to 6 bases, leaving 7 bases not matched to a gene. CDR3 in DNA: TGTGCCAGCAGCTTAAGGGCCGGGACAGGAGATGGCTACACCTTC. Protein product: CASSLRAGTGDGYTF.

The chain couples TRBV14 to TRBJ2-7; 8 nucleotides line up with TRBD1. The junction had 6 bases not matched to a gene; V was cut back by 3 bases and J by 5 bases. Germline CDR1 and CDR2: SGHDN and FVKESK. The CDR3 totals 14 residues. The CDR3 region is CASSQAGGFNEQYF. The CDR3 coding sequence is TGTGCCAGCAGCCAGGCAGGGGGCTTCAACGAGCAGTACTTC.

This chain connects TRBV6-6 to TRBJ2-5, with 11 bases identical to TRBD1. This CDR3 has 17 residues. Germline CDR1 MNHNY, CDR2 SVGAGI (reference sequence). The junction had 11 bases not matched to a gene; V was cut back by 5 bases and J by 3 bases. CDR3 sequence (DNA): TGTGCCAGCAGTCCCCTCGCCGGGACAGGGGGTGAAGAGACCCAGTACTTC. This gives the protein CASSPLAGTGGEETQYF.

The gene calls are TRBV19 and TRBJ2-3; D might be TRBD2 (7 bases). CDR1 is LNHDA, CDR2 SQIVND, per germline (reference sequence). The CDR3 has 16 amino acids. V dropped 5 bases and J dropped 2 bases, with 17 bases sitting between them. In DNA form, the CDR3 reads TGTGCCAGTAGTCCATGGGGGGGGGCCGACACAGATACGCAGTATTTT. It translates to CASSPWGGADTDTQYF.

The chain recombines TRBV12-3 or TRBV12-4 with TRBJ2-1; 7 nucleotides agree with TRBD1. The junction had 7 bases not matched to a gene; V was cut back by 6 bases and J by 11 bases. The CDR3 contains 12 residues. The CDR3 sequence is CASSPTGDKQFF. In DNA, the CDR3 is TGTGCCAGCAGCCCCACAGGGGACAAGCAGTTCTTC.

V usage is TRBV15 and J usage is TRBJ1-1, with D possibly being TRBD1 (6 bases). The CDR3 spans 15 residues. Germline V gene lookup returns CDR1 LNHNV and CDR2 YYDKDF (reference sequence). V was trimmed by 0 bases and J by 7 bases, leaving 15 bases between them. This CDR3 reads CATSRDSSSGDEAFF. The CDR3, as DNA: TGTGCCACCAGCAGAGACTCCTCATCAGGGGATGAAGCTTTCTTT.

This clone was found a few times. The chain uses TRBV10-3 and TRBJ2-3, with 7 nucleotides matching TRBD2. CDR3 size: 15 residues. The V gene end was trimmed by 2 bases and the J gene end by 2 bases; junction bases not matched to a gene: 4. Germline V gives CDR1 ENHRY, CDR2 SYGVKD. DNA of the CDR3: TGTGCCATCAGTGAGGTCGGGGGGTTCACAGATACGCAGTATTTT. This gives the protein CAISEVGGFTDTQYF.

The CDR3 loop is CASSPTGGNEKLFF. The CDR3 nucleotides read TGTGCCAGCAGTCCCACAGGGGGAAATGAAAAACTGTTTTTT. The rearrangement uses TRBV28 and TRBJ1-4; 8 bases agree with TRBD1. The CDR3 extends over 14 amino acids. The ends lost 5 bases at V and 5 bases at J; junction bases unmatched: 4. Germline lookup yields CDR1 MDHEN and CDR2 SYDVKM.

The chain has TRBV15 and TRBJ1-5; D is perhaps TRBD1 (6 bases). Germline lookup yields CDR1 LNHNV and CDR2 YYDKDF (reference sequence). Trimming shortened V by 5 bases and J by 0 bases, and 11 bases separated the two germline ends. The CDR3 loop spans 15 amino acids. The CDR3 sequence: CATSEGGFSNQPQHF. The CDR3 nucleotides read TGTGCCACCAGCGAGGGGGGGTTTAGCAATCAGCCCCAGCATTTT.

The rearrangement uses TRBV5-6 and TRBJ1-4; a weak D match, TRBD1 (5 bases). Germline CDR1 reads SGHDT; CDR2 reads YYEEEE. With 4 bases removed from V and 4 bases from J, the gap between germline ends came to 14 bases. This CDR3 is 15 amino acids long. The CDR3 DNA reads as TGTGCCAGCAGCGATCAGGGCCGAGTTAATGAAAAACTGTTTTTT. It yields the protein CASSDQGRVNEKLFF.

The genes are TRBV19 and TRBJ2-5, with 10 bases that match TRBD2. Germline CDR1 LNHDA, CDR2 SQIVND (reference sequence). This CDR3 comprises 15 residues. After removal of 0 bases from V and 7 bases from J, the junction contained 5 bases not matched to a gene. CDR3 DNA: TGTGCCAGTAGTATAGATCCGGCTAGCGGGGGGACCCAGTACTTC. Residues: CASSIDPASGGTQYF.

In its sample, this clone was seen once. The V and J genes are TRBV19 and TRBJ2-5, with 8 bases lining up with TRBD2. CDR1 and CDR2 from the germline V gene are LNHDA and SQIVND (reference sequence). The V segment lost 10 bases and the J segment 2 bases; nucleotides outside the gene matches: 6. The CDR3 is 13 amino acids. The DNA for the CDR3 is TGTGCCACCCAAACTAGCGGTCAAGAGACCCAGTACTTC. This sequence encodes CATQTSGQETQYF.

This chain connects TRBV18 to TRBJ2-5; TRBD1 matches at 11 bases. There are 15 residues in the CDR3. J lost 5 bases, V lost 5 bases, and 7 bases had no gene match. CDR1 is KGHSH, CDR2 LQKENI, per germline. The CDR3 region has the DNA TGTGCCAGCTCAAGAGGACAGGGGGCTTCTGAGACCCAGTACTTC. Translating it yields CASSRGQGASETQYF.